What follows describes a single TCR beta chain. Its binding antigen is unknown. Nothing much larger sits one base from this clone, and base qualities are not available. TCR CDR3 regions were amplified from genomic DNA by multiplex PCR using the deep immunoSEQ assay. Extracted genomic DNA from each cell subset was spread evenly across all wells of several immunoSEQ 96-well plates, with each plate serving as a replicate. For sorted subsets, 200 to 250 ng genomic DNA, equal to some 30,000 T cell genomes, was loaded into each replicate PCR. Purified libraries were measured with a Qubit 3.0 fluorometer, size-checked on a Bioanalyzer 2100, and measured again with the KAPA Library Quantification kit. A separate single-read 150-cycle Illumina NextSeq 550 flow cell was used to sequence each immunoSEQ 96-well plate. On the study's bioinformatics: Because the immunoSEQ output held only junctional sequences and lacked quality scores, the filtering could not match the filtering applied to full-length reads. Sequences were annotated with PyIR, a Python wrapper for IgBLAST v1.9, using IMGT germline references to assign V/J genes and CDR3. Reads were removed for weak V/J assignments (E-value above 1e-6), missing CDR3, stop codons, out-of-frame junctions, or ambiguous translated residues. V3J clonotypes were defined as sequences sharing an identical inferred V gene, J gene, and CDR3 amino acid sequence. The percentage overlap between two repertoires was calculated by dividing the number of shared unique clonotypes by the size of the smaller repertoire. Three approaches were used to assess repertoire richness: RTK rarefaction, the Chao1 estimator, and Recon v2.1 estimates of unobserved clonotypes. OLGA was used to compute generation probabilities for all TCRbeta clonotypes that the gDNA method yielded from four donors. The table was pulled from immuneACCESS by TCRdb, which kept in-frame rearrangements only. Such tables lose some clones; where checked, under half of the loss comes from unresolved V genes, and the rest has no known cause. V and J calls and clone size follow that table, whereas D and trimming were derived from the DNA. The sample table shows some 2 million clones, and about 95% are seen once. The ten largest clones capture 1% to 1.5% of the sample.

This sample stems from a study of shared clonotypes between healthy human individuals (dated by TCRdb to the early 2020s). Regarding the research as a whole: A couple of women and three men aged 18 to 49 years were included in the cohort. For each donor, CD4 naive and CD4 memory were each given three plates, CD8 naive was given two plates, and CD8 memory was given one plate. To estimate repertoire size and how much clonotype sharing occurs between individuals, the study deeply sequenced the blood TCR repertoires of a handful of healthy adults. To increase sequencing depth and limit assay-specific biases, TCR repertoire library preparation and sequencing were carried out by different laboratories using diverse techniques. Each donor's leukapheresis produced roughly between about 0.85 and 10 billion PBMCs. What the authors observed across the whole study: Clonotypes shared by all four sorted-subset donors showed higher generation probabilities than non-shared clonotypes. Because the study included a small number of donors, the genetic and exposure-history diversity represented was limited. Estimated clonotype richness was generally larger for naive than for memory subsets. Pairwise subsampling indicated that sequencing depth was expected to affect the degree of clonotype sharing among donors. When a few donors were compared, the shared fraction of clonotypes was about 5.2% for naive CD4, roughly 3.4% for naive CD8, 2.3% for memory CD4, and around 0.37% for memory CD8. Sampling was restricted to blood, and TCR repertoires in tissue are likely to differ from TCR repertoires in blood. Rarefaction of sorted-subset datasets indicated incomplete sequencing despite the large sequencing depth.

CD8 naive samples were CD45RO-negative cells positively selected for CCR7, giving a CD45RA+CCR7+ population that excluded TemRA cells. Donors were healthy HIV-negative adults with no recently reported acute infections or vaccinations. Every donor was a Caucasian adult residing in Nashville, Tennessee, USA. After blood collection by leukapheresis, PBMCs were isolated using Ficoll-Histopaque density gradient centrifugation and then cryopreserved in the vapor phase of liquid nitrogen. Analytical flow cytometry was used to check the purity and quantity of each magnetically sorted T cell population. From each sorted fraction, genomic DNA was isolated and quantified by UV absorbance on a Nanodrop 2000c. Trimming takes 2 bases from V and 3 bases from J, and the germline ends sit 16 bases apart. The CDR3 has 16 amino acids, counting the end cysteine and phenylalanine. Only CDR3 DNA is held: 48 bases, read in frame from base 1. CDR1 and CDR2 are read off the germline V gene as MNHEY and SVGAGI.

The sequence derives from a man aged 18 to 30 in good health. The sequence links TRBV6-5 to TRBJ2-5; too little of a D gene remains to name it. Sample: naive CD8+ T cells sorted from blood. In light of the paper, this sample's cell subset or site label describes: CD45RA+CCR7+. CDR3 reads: CASSYPPPGPEETQYF. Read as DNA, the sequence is TGTGCCAGCAGTTACCCTCCCCCCGGACCAGAAGAGACCCAGTACTTC.